Sequencing of this T cell receptor beta chain was carried out in a study of blood T cell repertoires in COVID-19 (dated by TCRdb to about 2020). For the wider study: Samples from collaborators originated in the United States, Italy and Spain and spanned both the acute and convalescent phases of COVID-19. The prospective study material was composed of cDNA or gDNA derived from T cells, B-cell-depleted T cells, or PBMCs. Subjects who had been exposed to COVID-19, were actively infected with it, or had recovered from it provided the deeply sampled blood TCRbeta repertoires that made up the dataset. The repertoires were released in a freely available public database meant as a resource for research on the immune response to SARS-CoV-2. The samples were drawn from two sources: the first 160 participants of the ongoing ImmuneRACE study, and 1,200 or so subjects contributed by 6 global collaborators. Nearly every sample came with metadata listing a de-identified subject ID, COVID-19 status, age in years and sex. Where available, HLA class I and class II types were obtained from metadata supplied by the sample provider rather than from assay-based typing.

Broader findings and caveats from the paper: How much clinical and demographic metadata was included differed by source and by participant, and the metadata was provided uncurated.

Spanning cysteine to phenylalanine, the CDR3 consists of 13 amino acids. Only the CDR3 DNA stays, 39 bases, in frame from base 1. Via the germline V gene (reference sequence), CDR1 is GTSNPN and CDR2 SVGIG. Trimming costs V 7 bases and J 9 bases, and their ends lie 16 bases apart. TCRbeta CDR3 regions were amplified from genomic DNA by means of the immunoSEQ Assay, a bias-controlled multiplex PCR. As for the authors' bioinformatics: Nucleated cell counts per sample were estimated from amplification of reference gene primers within the assay. To quantify the absolute abundance of each unique TCRbeta CDR3 rearrangement, sequence reads were collapsed and filtered. For each sample, productive Simpson clonality was calculated as the square root of Simpson's diversity index over productive rearrangements. This immuneACCESS table, as held by TCRdb, lists in-frame sequences with V and J called but not all clones. Of the missing ones, under half trace to an unresolved V gene in checked studies; the others have no known cause. V and J calls and clone size are as listed in that table; D and trimming were resolved from the DNA. The sample table shows 200,000 to 300,000 clones, and nearly 90% are seen once. Clones ranked in the top ten supply over 0.55% of the sample.

This clone is a singleton in its sample. Its target antigen remains unknown. One base away there is no much larger clone; base qualities are not given. Collaborating institutions collected whole blood in K2EDTA tubes following their own protocols. Collaborator samples were shipped for TCRbeta analysis as frozen whole blood, isolated PBMCs, or DNA extracted from either sample type. The receptor was isolated from a human donor in a cohort sampled during active COVID-19. The V gene is TRBV30 and the J gene is TRBJ1-6, with no confidently assigned D gene. The sample was peripheral blood. This receptor has the CDR3 CASNLGFSSPLHF. The base sequence is TGTGCCTCTAACCTCGGGTTCAGTTCACCCCTCCACTTT.